These T cell receptor beta chains were read from a single sample in a study of cytomegalovirus exposure and HLA in healthy donors. The repertoire was sequenced with immunoSEQ multiplex PCR; TCRdb's copy has only in-frame clones and lacks some. The sample includes over 20,000 clones, 70% of them seen just once. Input material: PBMCs. These TCRs come from a woman in her fifties or sixties in good health and CMV-seronegative. Each CDR3 is given with its conserved first and last residue. Fields, in order: clone size, D gene, J gene, V gene, CDR3 DNA, CDR3 protein. The D gene is left open where the match is weak. Not all rows give a size; the values are once, few, many and, for expanded clones, a class.

abundance: -
d_gene: -
j_gene: TRBJ2-7
v_gene: TRBV29-1
CDR3nt: TGCAGCGTTGAAGACCCCGACAGAAGCTCCTACGAGCAGTACTTC
CDR3aa: CSVEDPDRSSYEQYF

abundance: -
d_gene: -
j_gene: TRBJ2-1
v_gene: TRBV6-5
CDR3nt: TGTGCCAGCAGACGGGATACGGAGCAGTTCTTC
CDR3aa: CASRRDTEQFF

abundance: -
d_gene: TRBD1
j_gene: TRBJ1-4
v_gene: TRBV6-5
CDR3nt: TGTGCCAGCAAAATAGGGCTAGGGGGCACTGAAAAACTGTTTTTT
CDR3aa: CASKIGLGGTEKLFF

abundance: -
d_gene: -
j_gene: TRBJ2-2
v_gene: TRBV29-1
CDR3nt: TGCAGCGTGACAGGGAAGGGGGGCGGGGAGCTGTTTTTT
CDR3aa: CSVTGKGGGELFF

abundance: -
d_gene: TRBD1
j_gene: TRBJ2-7
v_gene: TRBV5-8
CDR3nt: TGTGCCAGCAGCTTGCAGGGGACAGGGGCCTACGAGCAGTACTTC
CDR3aa: CASSLQGTGAYEQYF

abundance: -
d_gene: -
j_gene: TRBJ1-3
v_gene: TRBV5-4
CDR3nt: TGTGCCAGCAGGTCCGGCTCTGGAAACACCATATATTTT
CDR3aa: CASRSGSGNTIYF

abundance: few
d_gene: -
j_gene: TRBJ1-5
v_gene: TRBV6-5
CDR3nt: TGTGCCAGCAGTACTAGACAGGGCAATCAGCCCCAGCATTTT
CDR3aa: CASSTRQGNQPQHF

abundance: -
d_gene: -
j_gene: TRBJ1-1
v_gene: TRBV2
CDR3nt: TGTGCCAGCGGGACTTCAAGGACTGAAGCTTTCTTT
CDR3aa: CASGTSRTEAFF

abundance: -
d_gene: TRBD1
j_gene: TRBJ1-2
v_gene: TRBV5-4
CDR3nt: TGTGCCAGCAGTCGACAGGGAGACTATGGCTACACCTTC
CDR3aa: CASSRQGDYGYTF

abundance: few
d_gene: TRBD1
j_gene: TRBJ2-3
v_gene: TRBV6-1
CDR3nt: TGTGCCAGCAGTGAGTTTAACAGGGGTACAGATACGCAGTATTTT
CDR3aa: CASSEFNRGTDTQYF

abundance: -
d_gene: TRBD1
j_gene: TRBJ2-2
v_gene: TRBV19
CDR3nt: TGTGCCAGTAGTGCTGACAGGGCTATCGGGGAGCTGTTTTTT
CDR3aa: CASSADRAIGELFF

abundance: -
d_gene: -
j_gene: TRBJ2-7
v_gene: TRBV29-1
CDR3nt: TGCAGCGTGCGCCGTGTAGGAGGCGACGAGCAGTACTTC
CDR3aa: CSVRRVGGDEQYF

abundance: -
d_gene: -
j_gene: TRBJ1-5
v_gene: TRBV10-3
CDR3nt: TGTGCCATCAAAGAGGGCAGCAATCAGCCCCAGCATTTT
CDR3aa: CAIKEGSNQPQHF

abundance: -
d_gene: -
j_gene: TRBJ2-4
v_gene: TRBV9
CDR3nt: TGTGCCAGCAGTCCCCGAGGCGGCATTCAGTACTTC
CDR3aa: CASSPRGGIQYF

abundance: once
d_gene: -
j_gene: TRBJ1-2
v_gene: TRBV5-6
CDR3nt: TGTGCCAGCAGCTTGGTAGAAGGGGCCCGCTCCTATGGCTACACCTTC
CDR3aa: CASSLVEGARSYGYTF

abundance: -
d_gene: -
j_gene: TRBJ2-1
v_gene: TRBV9
CDR3nt: TGTGCCAGCAGCCTCACTCGGGGTGATGAGCAGTTCTTC
CDR3aa: CASSLTRGDEQFF

abundance: -
d_gene: TRBD2
j_gene: TRBJ2-1
v_gene: TRBV5-1
CDR3nt: TGCGCCAGCAGCCTCGGGACTAGCGCGTACAATGAGCAGTTCTTC
CDR3aa: CASSLGTSAYNEQFF

abundance: -
d_gene: -
j_gene: TRBJ2-3
v_gene: TRBV29-1
CDR3nt: TGCAGCGTTGGAGGGACTAGCACAGATACGCAGTATTTT
CDR3aa: CSVGGTSTDTQYF

abundance: -
d_gene: -
j_gene: TRBJ1-5
v_gene: TRBV7-8
CDR3nt: TGTGCCAGCAGCTTAGTGGCAGGGTCTAGCAATCAGCCCCAGCATTTT
CDR3aa: CASSLVAGSSNQPQHF

abundance: -
d_gene: TRBD2
j_gene: TRBJ2-5
v_gene: TRBV5-1
CDR3nt: TGCGCCAGTTCCCCGGCCAGCGGGGGGGCCGGGGCCCAAGAGACCCAGTACTTC
CDR3aa: CASSPASGGAGAQETQYF

abundance: few
d_gene: -
j_gene: TRBJ1-5
v_gene: TRBV28
CDR3nt: TGTGCCAGCAGTCGTAGGGAGTTACAGCCCCAGCATTTT
CDR3aa: CASSRRELQPQHF

abundance: -
d_gene: -
j_gene: TRBJ2-7
v_gene: TRBV7-8
CDR3nt: TGTGCCAGCAGCTTATTATTAGCCTACGAGCAGTACTTC
CDR3aa: CASSLLLAYEQYF

abundance: once
d_gene: TRBD2
j_gene: TRBJ2-3
v_gene: TRBV6-9
CDR3nt: TGTGCCAGCAGTTATGGGACTAGCGGGAGTGCAGATACGCAGTATTTT
CDR3aa: CASSYGTSGSADTQYF

abundance: once
d_gene: -
j_gene: TRBJ1-5
v_gene: TRBV9
CDR3nt: TGTGCCAGCAGCGCAACAGGGTTCAATCAGCCCCAGCATTTT
CDR3aa: CASSATGFNQPQHF

abundance: -
d_gene: -
j_gene: TRBJ1-1
v_gene: TRBV5-6
CDR3nt: TGTGCCAGCAGCTTGACAGGTCAGGGCACTGAAGCTTTCTTT
CDR3aa: CASSLTGQGTEAFF

abundance: -
d_gene: -
j_gene: TRBJ1-1
v_gene: TRBV6-5
CDR3nt: TGTGCCAGCAGTAAGGACAGCCCGAACGAGGGAGCTTTCTTT
CDR3aa: CASSKDSPNEGAFF

abundance: -
d_gene: TRBD1
j_gene: TRBJ1-1
v_gene: TRBV25-1
CDR3nt: TGTGCCAGCAGTGCCTGGGACAGGGCAACTTTCTTT
CDR3aa: CASSAWDRATFF

abundance: -
d_gene: -
j_gene: TRBJ2-2
v_gene: TRBV18
CDR3nt: TGTGCCAGCTCACCCCCTACCACCGGGGAGCTGTTTTTT
CDR3aa: CASSPPTTGELFF

abundance: -
d_gene: TRBD1
j_gene: TRBJ2-3
v_gene: TRBV29-1
CDR3nt: TGCAGCGTTGATACAGGGGGTACAGATACGCAGTATTTT
CDR3aa: CSVDTGGTDTQYF

abundance: -
d_gene: -
j_gene: TRBJ2-3
v_gene: TRBV2
CDR3nt: TGTGCCAGCAGTGTAGCGGCCCCTAGCACAGATACGCAGTATTTT
CDR3aa: CASSVAAPSTDTQYF

abundance: -
d_gene: -
j_gene: TRBJ1-5
v_gene: TRBV7-2
CDR3nt: TGTGCCAGCAGCTCCAGGGGTATGAGCAATCAGCCCCAGCATTTT
CDR3aa: CASSSRGMSNQPQHF

abundance: -
d_gene: -
j_gene: TRBJ2-7
v_gene: TRBV19
CDR3nt: TGTGCCAGTAGTATAGAGGGGGGATTCGAGCAGTACTTC
CDR3aa: CASSIEGGFEQYF

abundance: -
d_gene: -
j_gene: TRBJ2-1
v_gene: TRBV28
CDR3nt: TGTGCCAGCAGTTTCGCTCTAGATGGTGAGCAGTTCTTC
CDR3aa: CASSFALDGEQFF

abundance: -
d_gene: -
j_gene: TRBJ2-5
v_gene: TRBV2
CDR3nt: TGTGCCAGCCGGGAACTAGGAGCCCAGTACTTC
CDR3aa: CASRELGAQYF

abundance: few
d_gene: TRBD1
j_gene: TRBJ2-3
v_gene: TRBV6-1
CDR3nt: TGTGCCAGCAGCTTGGGACAGGGACCAGATACGCAGTATTTT
CDR3aa: CASSLGQGPDTQYF

abundance: -
d_gene: TRBD1
j_gene: TRBJ1-4
v_gene: TRBV7-9
CDR3nt: TGTGCCAGCAGACAGTGGGACAGCACTAATGAAAAACTGTTTTTT
CDR3aa: CASRQWDSTNEKLFF

abundance: -
d_gene: -
j_gene: TRBJ2-5
v_gene: TRBV29-1
CDR3nt: TGCAGCGCTGGAACAGGGAAAGAGACCCAGTACTTC
CDR3aa: CSAGTGKETQYF

abundance: -
d_gene: TRBD1
j_gene: TRBJ1-3
v_gene: TRBV2
CDR3nt: TGTGCCAGACAGGGGAAAGACCCTGGAAACACCATATATTTT
CDR3aa: CARQGKDPGNTIYF

abundance: -
d_gene: TRBD1
j_gene: TRBJ2-1
v_gene: TRBV18
CDR3nt: TGTGCCAGCCGAATCACCGGGACAGGGAAAAATGAGCAGTTCTTC
CDR3aa: CASRITGTGKNEQFF

abundance: -
d_gene: -
j_gene: TRBJ2-5
v_gene: TRBV5-1
CDR3nt: TGCGCCAGCAGCTTGGAAGCGGAGACCCAGTACTTC
CDR3aa: CASSLEAETQYF

abundance: -
d_gene: TRBD2
j_gene: TRBJ2-7
v_gene: TRBV5-1
CDR3nt: TGCGCCAGCAGCTTGGACCTAGCGGCCTACGAGCAGTACTTC
CDR3aa: CASSLDLAAYEQYF

abundance: few
d_gene: -
j_gene: TRBJ1-5
v_gene: TRBV15
CDR3nt: TGTGCCACCAGCAGTATCGGGTCTCAGCCCCAGCATTTT
CDR3aa: CATSSIGSQPQHF

abundance: -
d_gene: -
j_gene: TRBJ2-3
v_gene: TRBV29-1
CDR3nt: TGCAGCGGGGGGACACCTCTTTTCCAGTATTTT
CDR3aa: CSGGTPLFQYF

abundance: -
d_gene: -
j_gene: TRBJ2-3
v_gene: TRBV6-6
CDR3nt: TGTGCCAGCAGTTACGTTACCCTACCCACAGATACGCAGTATTTT
CDR3aa: CASSYVTLPTDTQYF

abundance: -
d_gene: -
j_gene: TRBJ2-1
v_gene: TRBV5-8
CDR3nt: TGTGCCAGCACCCAGGGCTCCTACAATGAGCAGTTCTTC
CDR3aa: CASTQGSYNEQFF

abundance: -
d_gene: -
j_gene: TRBJ2-1
v_gene: TRBV6-1
CDR3nt: TGTGCCAGCAGCCCTGCCGGGAGCGCCTACAATGAGCAGTTCTTC
CDR3aa: CASSPAGSAYNEQFF

abundance: -
d_gene: TRBD1
j_gene: TRBJ1-6
v_gene: TRBV6-6
CDR3nt: TGTGCCAGCAGTTACCCGGACAGGGGCTTATCACCCCTCCACTTT
CDR3aa: CASSYPDRGLSPLHF

abundance: -
d_gene: TRBD1
j_gene: TRBJ2-2
v_gene: TRBV5-6
CDR3nt: TGTGCCAGCAGGCAGGGGGCCGGCACCGGGGAGCTGTTTTTT
CDR3aa: CASRQGAGTGELFF

abundance: few
d_gene: TRBD2
j_gene: TRBJ2-1
v_gene: TRBV5-1
CDR3nt: TGCGCCAGCAGGCCTAGCGGGAGTAATGAGCAGTTCTTC
CDR3aa: CASRPSGSNEQFF

abundance: -
d_gene: -
j_gene: TRBJ1-5
v_gene: TRBV27
CDR3nt: TGTGCCAGCAGGGCAGGCACGGGCAATCAGCCCCAGCATTTT
CDR3aa: CASRAGTGNQPQHF

abundance: -
d_gene: TRBD1
j_gene: TRBJ1-1
v_gene: TRBV4-2
CDR3nt: TGTGCCAGCAGCCAAGACCCCCAGGGGGACAAGAAGAGGAACACTGAAGCTTTCTTT
CDR3aa: CASSQDPQGDKKRNTEAFF

abundance: -
d_gene: TRBD2
j_gene: TRBJ2-3
v_gene: TRBV9
CDR3nt: TGTGCCAGCAGCGTCGACGGGACTAGCGGGAGAAGAGATACGCAGTATTTT
CDR3aa: CASSVDGTSGRRDTQYF